The table lists the clone carrying this T cell receptor beta chain with many counts. The antigen is unknown. This specimen belongs to a study of T-cell memory formation after mild COVID-19. Study details: Clusters were largely donor specific.

J gave up 12 bases and V 4 bases, and 9 bases lay outside the gene matches. CDR1 is SQVTM and CDR2 is ANQGSEA in the germline V gene. The CDR3 runs 13 residues. Study observations and caveats: The second-wave clones peaking on day 37 were not confirmed as SARS-CoV-2-specific. Contracting CD4+ clones sat mainly in CM and EM; CD8+ in EMRA. Some clones that responded were present in memory (sampled pre-infection), which suggests cross-reactive memory joined.

In TCRdb, the 5' RACE reads were re-called with MiXCR into one record per CDR3 protein. The sample includes 350,000 to 500,000 distinct CDR3 sequences, more than 20% of them seen just once. The J gene is TRBJ2-1, the V gene TRBV29-1, with 10 bases that match TRBD2. What was sequenced was PBMCs or a T cell subset sorted from them (not recorded which). This TCR was sampled from an adult woman who had mild COVID-19 (a few samples of this study predate the infection). Cell type and time point are not known. In DNA, the CDR3 is TGCAGCGTTGTCCCTAGCGGGAGAGGAGGGCAGTTCTTC. This encodes CSVVPSGRGGQFF.